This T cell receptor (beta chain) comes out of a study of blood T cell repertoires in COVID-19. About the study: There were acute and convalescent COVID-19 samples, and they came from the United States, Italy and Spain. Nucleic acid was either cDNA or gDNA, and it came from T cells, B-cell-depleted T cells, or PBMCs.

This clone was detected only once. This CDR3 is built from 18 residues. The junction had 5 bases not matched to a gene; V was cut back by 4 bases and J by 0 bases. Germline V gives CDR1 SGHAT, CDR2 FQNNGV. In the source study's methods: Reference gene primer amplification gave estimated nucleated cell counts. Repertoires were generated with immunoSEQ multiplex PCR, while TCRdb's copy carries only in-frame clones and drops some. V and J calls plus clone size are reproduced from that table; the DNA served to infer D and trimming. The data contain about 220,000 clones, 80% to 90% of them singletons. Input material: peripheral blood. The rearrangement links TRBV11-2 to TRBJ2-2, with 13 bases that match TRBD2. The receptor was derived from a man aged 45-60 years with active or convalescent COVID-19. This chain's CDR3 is CASSSPTSGGPNTGELFF. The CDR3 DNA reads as TGTGCCAGCAGCTCCCCGACTAGCGGGGGGCCGAACACCGGGGAGCTGTTTTTT. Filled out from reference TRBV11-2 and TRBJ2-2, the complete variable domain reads EAGVAQSPRYKIIEKRQSVAFWCNPISGHATLYWYQQILGQGPKLLIQFQNNGVVDDSQLPKDRFSAERLKGVDSTLKIQPAKLEDSAVYLCASSSPTSGGPNTGELFFGEGSRLTVL.